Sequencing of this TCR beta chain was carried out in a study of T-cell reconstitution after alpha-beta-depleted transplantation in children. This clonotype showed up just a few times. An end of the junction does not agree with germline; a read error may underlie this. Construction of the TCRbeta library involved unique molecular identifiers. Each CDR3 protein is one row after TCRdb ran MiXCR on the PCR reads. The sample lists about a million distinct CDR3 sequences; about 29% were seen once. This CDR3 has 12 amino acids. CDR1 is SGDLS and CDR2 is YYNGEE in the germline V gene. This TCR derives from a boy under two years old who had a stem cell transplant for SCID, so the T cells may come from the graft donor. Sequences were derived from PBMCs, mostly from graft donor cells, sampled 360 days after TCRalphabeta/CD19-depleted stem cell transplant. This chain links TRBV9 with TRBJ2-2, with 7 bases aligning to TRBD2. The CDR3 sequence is CASSGRGEELFF. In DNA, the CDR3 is TGTGCCAGTAGCGGCCGGGGGGAAGAGCTGTTTTTT.